This TCR beta chain was sequenced in a study of T cell clusters in autoimmune cytopenias. Study-wide context: Healthy donor controls had a mean age of around 56 years and median age of roughly 64 years. Study outcomes and limitations: TRB repertoire shifts in secondary cytopenia and chronic lymphocytic leukemia mostly reflected lymphoma, not autoimmunity.

This CDR3 is built from 13 residues. Germline CDR1 and CDR2: LNHDA and SQIVND (reference sequence). Approximately 40,000 genome equivalents of blood DNA were amplified for TRB. TRB rearrangements were amplified by touch-down multiplex PCR with mixed TRB-A/B primers. TCRdb reanalyzed the multiplex PCR reads, giving one entry per CDR3 protein sequence and no DNA. This repertoire comprises roughly 4,200 distinct CDR3 sequences; its ten largest clones make up roughly 70%. Notes on this clonotype: Its antigen remains unknown.

This sample was also put to use in a study of T cell repertoires in aging, cancer and after chemotherapy.

Specimen: peripheral blood. This clonotype was sampled from a human donor in good health. This rearrangement joins TRBV19 to TRBJ1-1. CDR3 in amino acids: CASSISHWPEAFF.